This T cell receptor beta chain was found in a study of vaccination effects on CD4 cells after COVID-19. The overall study: Samples gathered post-vaccine arrived a median of 72 days past the second dose.

Comment on this clone: Its antigen is not identified.

Overall study results and limits: Marked clonal contraction of both clone types appeared late after vaccination.

Libraries were prepared by immunoSEQ multiplex PCR; TCRdb keeps only in-frame clonotypes and omits some of them. The sample has approximately 83,000 clones; under 85% are singletons. Germline loops: CDR1 LNHDA, CDR2 SQIVND (reference sequence). Trimming cost V 5 bases and J 6 bases, with 13 bases left between them. This CDR3 is 13 amino acids long. Using viral peptide pools, the ViraFEST assay grew out antigen-specific CD4+ T cells prior to sequencing. Following culture for approximately ten days, CD4+ T cells were isolated. The vaccine given was either BNT162b2 or mRNA-1273, in two doses. Vaccine recipients lacked prior SARS-CoV-2 infection and had negative nucleocapsid antibodies. At days 3 and 7, half of the medium was exchanged for IL-2 medium.

The TCR sequence derives from a human donor who received a COVID-19 vaccine. V usage is TRBV19 and J usage is TRBJ2-5; D possibly corresponds to TRBD1 (6 bases). Sequencing was performed on CD4+ T cells from PBMCs cultured with HCoV-OC43 spike peptides, taken after COVID-19 vaccination. Subset given: HCoV-OC43 spike overlapping peptide pool stimulation. This CDR3 reads CASSGTGRKTQYF. The DNA for the CDR3 is TGTGCCAGTAGTGGCACAGGGAGAAAGACCCAGTACTTC. Full variable domain (outside the CDR3, taken from reference TRBV19 and TRBJ2-5): DGGITQSPKYLFRKEGQNVTLSCEQNLNHDAMYWYRQDPGQGLRLIYYSQIVNDFQKGDIAEGYSVSREKKESFPLTVTSAQKNPTAFYLCASSGTGRKTQYFGPGTRLLVL.